This entry features one TCR beta chain sequence. Its antigen is as yet unknown. In germline, CDR1 is MNHNS, CDR2 SASEGT. Trimming cost V 4 bases and J 5 bases, with 11 bases left between them. This CDR3 region has 14 residues. This entry is derived from a study of OX40 agonist ivuxolimab in advanced cancers. The overall study: The study gave patients intravenous ivuxolimab at 0.01 to 10 mg/kg every 2 weeks. Broader study findings: Also present in some nonresponders was a low level of normalized T-cell clonal expansion.

Peripheral blood came from all dose cohorts at three timepoints. Produced via immunoSEQ multiplex PCR; TCRdb's table is partial and in-frame only. The data hold more than 25,000 clones, with approximately 78% observed a single time. The TCR comes from an adult with an advanced solid tumor such as melanoma, head and neck, liver or kidney cancer. The V and J genes are TRBV6-1 and TRBJ2-2; D gene unclear. The source was CD4+ or CD8+ T cells sorted from blood, collected in a trial of the OX40 agonist ivuxolimab. The CDR3 protein is CASSGASSTGELFF. The CDR3 DNA follows: TGTGCCAGCAGTGGGGCCTCCAGTACCGGGGAGCTGTTTTTT.